The source of this T cell receptor beta chain is a study of blood T cell repertoires in COVID-19 (dated by TCRdb to the early 2020s). With regard to the full study: The collaborator samples originated in the United States, Italy and Spain and spanned the acute and convalescent phases of COVID-19. The repertoires were released in a freely available public database intended as a resource for research on the immune response to SARS-CoV-2. The prospective study material was composed of cDNA or gDNA derived from T cells, B-cell-depleted T cells, or PBMCs. The dataset comprised deeply sampled blood TCRbeta repertoires from subjects exposed to, actively infected with, or recovered from COVID-19. Nearly every sample came with metadata listing a de-identified subject ID, COVID-19 status, age in years and sex. Samples were obtained from the ongoing ImmuneRACE study (first 160 participants) and from about 1,300 subjects provided by 6 global collaborators. HLA class I and class II types, where available, came from metadata supplied by the sample provider rather than from assay-based typing.

V is trimmed back by 6 bases and J by 4 bases, and the junction contains 2 bases that no gene match accounts for. Reading the germline V gene gives CDR1 MNHEY and CDR2 SVGEGT. The CDR3 measures 12 amino acids from cysteine to phenylalanine. Left in the record is the CDR3 DNA by itself, 36 bases read in frame from the first base. Collaborating institutions collected whole blood in K2EDTA tubes following their own protocols. For TCRbeta analysis, collaborators shipped samples in one of three forms: frozen whole blood, isolated PBMCs, or DNA extracted from either of those sample types. TCRbeta CDR3 regions were amplified from genomic DNA using the immunoSEQ Assay, a bias-controlled multiplex PCR. Per the original workflow: Nucleated cell counts per sample were estimated from amplification of reference gene primers within the assay. To quantify the absolute abundance of each unique TCRbeta CDR3 rearrangement, sequence reads were collapsed and filtered. Productive Simpson clonality was computed per sample as the square root of Simpson's diversity index over productive rearrangements. TCRdb obtained this table from immuneACCESS and retained in-frame rearrangements with V and J assigned. These tables miss some clones; where compared with another copy, unresolved V genes account for less than half of the shortfall, and the remainder is unexplained. D and trimming were read from the DNA, whereas the V and J calls and clone size are those reported in that table. The sample table holds approximately 300,000 clones, of which over 70% were seen once. The ten largest clones capture roughly 1.1% of the sample.

Paper-wide results and their limitations: The quantity of clinical and demographic metadata differed by source and by participant and was supplied without curation.

Regarding this clone: This clone's antigen is unknown. Base qualities are not provided; no much larger clone lies one nucleotide away.

Recombination connected TRBV6-2 or TRBV6-3 to TRBJ1-1, with TRBD1 identical over 7 junction bases. Sequencing was done on a sample of peripheral blood. The source of this sequence is a woman in her fifties or sixties with acute or convalescent COVID-19. This receptor has the CDR3 CASSRGGTEAFF. DNA sequence: TGTGCCAGCAGCAGGGGGGGCACTGAAGCTTTCTTT.